The 12 T cell receptor beta chains below all came from one sample that was sequenced in a study of OX40 agonist ivuxolimab in advanced cancers. Generated by immunoSEQ multiplex PCR, the TCRdb table keeps only in-frame clones and is missing some. This sample has about 76,000 clones; around 80% occur once, and the top ten carry roughly 1.7%. Material: CD4+ or CD8+ T cells sorted from blood, obtained in a trial of the OX40 agonist ivuxolimab. These receptors all come from an adult with an advanced solid tumor such as melanoma, head and neck, liver or kidney cancer.

The chain uses TRBV11-2 and TRBJ2-3; 7 positions agree with TRBD1. There are 14 residues in the CDR3. Per the germline V gene, CDR1 is SGHAT and CDR2 is FQNNGV. Trimming at V came to 5 bases and at J to 4 bases, leaving 6 bases not matched to a gene. The CDR3: CASSPRQGPDTQYF. CDR3 in DNA: TGTGCCAGCAGCCCCCGACAGGGTCCAGATACGCAGTATTTT. The complete variable domain, with remaining parts taken from reference TRBV11-2 and TRBJ2-3, reads EAGVAQSPRYKIIEKRQSVAFWCNPISGHATLYWYQQILGQGPKLLIQFQNNGVVDDSQLPKDRFSAERLKGVDSTLKIQPAKLEDSAVYLCASSPRQGPDTQYFGPGTRLTVL.

The gene calls are TRBV5-1 and TRBJ1-4; 8 nucleotides match TRBD1. V dropped 3 bases and J dropped 0; count of bases not matched to a gene: 4. Germline CDR1 reads SGHRS; CDR2 reads YFSETQ. There are 16 residues in the CDR3. Here the CDR3 reads CASSSQGVSTNEKLFF. The CDR3 DNA reads TGCGCCAGCAGCTCACAGGGGGTTTCAACTAATGAAAAACTGTTTTTT.

V usage is TRBV18 and J usage is TRBJ2-5, with 9 bases matching TRBD1. J was trimmed by 2 bases and V by 6 bases; bases with no gene match: 4. CDR1 KGHSH and CDR2 LQKENI come from the germline V gene. The length of the CDR3 is 14 residues. This CDR3 reads CASSWTGVQETQYF. Written as DNA, the CDR3 is TGTGCCAGCTCTTGGACAGGGGTTCAAGAGACCCAGTACTTC.

The chain employs TRBV7-2 and TRBJ1-3; TRBD1 might be the D (5 bases). CDR1 SGHTA and CDR2 FQGNSA come from the germline V gene. The CDR3 has 14 amino acids. Trimming pared 6 bases from V and 4 bases from J, leaving 13 bases between. CDR3 loop: CASSQGARGNTIYF. The CDR3 region has the DNA TGTGCCAGCAGTCAAGGGGCAAGAGGAAACACCATATATTTT.

Within the sample, this clone is large. The chain is built from TRBV6-5 and TRBJ1-3; D unclear. Trimming pared 2 bases from V and 3 bases from J, leaving 8 bases between. This CDR3 spans 14 amino acids. The germline CDR1 and CDR2 sequences are MNHEY and SVGAGI. The CDR3 region has the DNA TGTGCCAGCAGTTACACTACAAGTGGAAACACCATATATTTT. Translating gives CASSYTTSGNTIYF.

The chain joins TRBV28 to TRBJ2-5; D unclear. CDR1 is MDHEN and CDR2 is SYDVKM in the germline V gene. This CDR3 spans 12 amino acids. Trimming left V 1 base short and J 5 bases short, with 5 bases between. CDR3 in amino acids: CASSLLMETQYF. The CDR3 DNA reads as TGTGCCAGCAGTTTATTAATGGAGACCCAGTACTTC.

This clone was observed a few times. The chain couples TRBV5-5 to TRBJ2-7; D is ambiguous. The V end was cut by 4 bases, the J end by 4 bases, with 12 bases between. The CDR3 runs to 13 residues. From germline, CDR1 is SGHKS and CDR2 YYEKEE (reference sequence). Here the CDR3 reads CASSGRAAYEQYF. The DNA of the CDR3 is TGTGCCAGCAGCGGCCGGGCCGCGTACGAGCAGTACTTC.

J is TRBJ1-5 and V is TRBV4-1; D not resolved. CDR1 and CDR2 from the germline V gene are MGHRA and YSYEKL. V was pared by 0 bases and J by 2 bases, with 17 bases between. The CDR3 covers 18 residues. CDR3 protein: CASSQDPLGSYGNQPQHF. CDR3 bases: TGCGCCAGCAGCCAAGATCCGCTCGGATCCTATGGCAATCAGCCCCAGCATTTT.

This rearrangement joins TRBV15 to TRBJ2-6; D is possibly TRBD2 (6 bases). Deletions cut 3 bases from V and 1 base from J, with 13 bases between. Germline V gene sequence: CDR1 LNHNV, CDR2 YYDKDF (reference sequence). The length of the CDR3 is 17 residues. As DNA, the CDR3 is TGTGCCACCAGCAGCCTGGTGGAGGGATCTGGGGCCAACGTCCTGACTTTC. Its translation is CATSSLVEGSGANVLTF.

This clone was found a few times. This chain connects TRBV14 to TRBJ2-7; D is uncertain. The CDR3 is 13 amino acids. In germline, CDR1 is SGHDN, CDR2 FVKESK. The germline V and J ends were trimmed by 4 bases and 6 bases, with 13 bases remaining between them. This chain's CDR3 is CASSLRSVGEQYF. CDR3 coding DNA: TGTGCCAGCAGCCTAAGGAGCGTGGGCGAGCAGTACTTC.

The rearrangement uses TRBV28 and TRBJ2-5; D gene unclear. V was cut by 2 bases and J by 4 bases, with 8 bases left in between. This CDR3 has 13 amino acids. Germline CDR1 is MDHEN and CDR2 is SYDVKM. The CDR3 DNA is TGTGCCAGCAGTTTAGTCCACGGAGAGACCCAGTACTTC. Its protein is CASSLVHGETQYF. The whole variable domain, filled in from reference TRBV28 and TRBJ2-5, reads DVKVTQSSRYLVKRTGEKVFLECVQDMDHENMFWYRQDPGLGLRLIYFSYDVKMKEKGDIPEGYSVSREKKERFSLILESASTNQTSMYLCASSLVHGETQYFGPGTRLLVL.

The CDR3 DNA sequence: TGCAGCGTTGGTCAGACAGGAAATCAGCCCCAGCATTTT. This codes for CSVGQTGNQPQHF. V gene TRBV29-1 combines with J gene TRBJ1-5; TRBD1 is a possible D gene (6 bases). This CDR3 spans 13 amino acids. The V end was cut by 4 bases, the J end by 4 bases, with 11 bases between. From germline, CDR1 is SQVTM and CDR2 ANQGSEA.